A selection of T cell receptor beta chains follows, all from one sample in a study of breast tumors, draining lymph nodes, adjacent tissues. MiXCR, run by TCRdb on the multiplex PCR reads, gives a single entry per CDR3 protein. The sample includes under 300,000 distinct CDR3 sequences, around 35% of them seen just once. Sequenced sample: axillary lymph node tissue. The source is a female donor with breast cancer. Some clones in this sample may be carry-over from other donors' samples. Each CDR3 is given with its conserved first and last residue. Each record gives: D gene, V gene, J gene, clone size, CDR3 DNA, CDR3 protein. The D gene is left open where the match is weak. Only part of the rows carry a size: once, few, many, or a class if the clone is expanded.

d_call: TRBD1; v_call: TRBV19; j_call: TRBJ2-7; clone_size: .; cdr3_nt: TGTGCCAGTAGGAATCTAGGACAGGGGATTAGCGAGCAGTACTTC; cdr3_aa: CASRNLGQGISEQYF
d_call: .; v_call: TRBV4-1; j_call: TRBJ1-2; clone_size: many; cdr3_nt: TGCGCCAGCAGCCAAGATGGTGGGTATGGCTACACCTTC; cdr3_aa: CASSQDGGYGYTF
d_call: TRBD1; v_call: TRBV7-2; j_call: TRBJ2-2; clone_size: .; cdr3_nt: TGTGCCAGCAAGGGGGCAAATCTCAATTTT; cdr3_aa: CASKGANLNF
d_call: .; v_call: TRBV27; j_call: TRBJ1-2; clone_size: .; cdr3_nt: TGTGCCAGCAGTCCCCACCTCCGGACGCAGCCCTATGGCTACACCTTC; cdr3_aa: CASSPHLRTQPYGYTF
d_call: TRBD1; v_call: TRBV6-5; j_call: TRBJ2-7; clone_size: .; cdr3_nt: TGTGCCAGCAAGCCTTCGGGACAGGGCCGACACGAGCAGTACTTC; cdr3_aa: CASKPSGQGRHEQYF
d_call: TRBD2; v_call: TRBV6-6; j_call: TRBJ2-2; clone_size: .; cdr3_nt: TGTGCCAGCATCCGGGCCAGCGGGGTTAACACCGGGGAGCTGTTTTTT; cdr3_aa: CASIRASGVNTGELFF
d_call: TRBD2; v_call: TRBV10-3; j_call: TRBJ2-7; clone_size: many; cdr3_nt: TGTGCCATCAGTGACGGTAGCGGGAAGTACGAGCAGTACTTC; cdr3_aa: CAISDGSGKYEQYF
d_call: .; v_call: TRBV5-1; j_call: TRBJ1-4; clone_size: .; cdr3_nt: TGCGCCAGCAGCTTGACGGGGGGGCGTGAAAAACTGTTTTTT; cdr3_aa: CASSLTGGREKLFF
d_call: TRBD2; v_call: TRBV6-6; j_call: TRBJ2-3; clone_size: many; cdr3_nt: TGTGCCAGCACGTCCGGGGCGGGAGGGCGGACAGATACGCAGTATTTT; cdr3_aa: CASTSGAGGRTDTQYF
d_call: .; v_call: TRBV7-9; j_call: TRBJ2-1; clone_size: many; cdr3_nt: TGTGCCAGCAGCTTAGCAGGGCGGAGCTCCTACAATGAGCAGTTCTTC; cdr3_aa: CASSLAGRSSYNEQFF
d_call: TRBD1; v_call: TRBV20-1; j_call: TRBJ2-7; clone_size: .; cdr3_nt: TGCAGTGCTAGAGGGCGACAGGGCAACGAGCAGTACTTC; cdr3_aa: CSARGRQGNEQYF
d_call: TRBD2; v_call: TRBV12-3/TRBV12-4; j_call: TRBJ2-1; clone_size: many; cdr3_nt: TGTGCCAGCAGTTTAGCAGTGATAGCGGGAGGGAATGAGCAGTTCTTC; cdr3_aa: CASSLAVIAGGNEQFF
d_call: TRBD1; v_call: TRBV12-3/TRBV12-4; j_call: TRBJ2-5; clone_size: many; cdr3_nt: TGTGCCAGCAGCGCGGGACAGGGTGGAGAGACCCAGTACTTC; cdr3_aa: CASSAGQGGETQYF
d_call: .; v_call: TRBV5-4; j_call: TRBJ2-1; clone_size: many; cdr3_nt: TGTGCCAGCAGCCCCGGGAAGGGCGTCATCGATGAGCAGTTCTTC; cdr3_aa: CASSPGKGVIDEQFF
d_call: TRBD2; v_call: TRBV2; j_call: TRBJ2-3; clone_size: many; cdr3_nt: TGTGCCGGACAACGACTAGCGGGAGGGCGTCAAGATACGCAGTATTTT; cdr3_aa: CAGQRLAGGRQDTQYF
d_call: .; v_call: TRBV6-5; j_call: TRBJ1-6; clone_size: many; cdr3_nt: TGTGCCAGCAGTTACTCCCCGGGATCAAGGAATTCACCCCTCCACTTT; cdr3_aa: CASSYSPGSRNSPLHF
d_call: .; v_call: TRBV15; j_call: TRBJ2-1; clone_size: many; cdr3_nt: TGTGCCACCAGCAGAGTAAGCTCCTACAATGAGCAGTTCTTC; cdr3_aa: CATSRVSSYNEQFF
d_call: TRBD1; v_call: TRBV30; j_call: TRBJ2-2; clone_size: .; cdr3_nt: TGTGCCTGGAGCAAGGGCAGGGGGCAACACGGGGAGCTGTTTTTT; cdr3_aa: CAWSKGRGQHGELFF
d_call: .; v_call: TRBV6-6; j_call: TRBJ2-1; clone_size: .; cdr3_nt: TGTGCCAGCAACCACGCCCAAAATGAGCAGTTCTTC; cdr3_aa: CASNHAQNEQFF
d_call: TRBD1; v_call: TRBV30; j_call: TRBJ1-4; clone_size: many; cdr3_nt: TGTGCCTGGAGTTTCGACAGGGCCAGAGAAAAACTGTTTTTT; cdr3_aa: CAWSFDRAREKLFF